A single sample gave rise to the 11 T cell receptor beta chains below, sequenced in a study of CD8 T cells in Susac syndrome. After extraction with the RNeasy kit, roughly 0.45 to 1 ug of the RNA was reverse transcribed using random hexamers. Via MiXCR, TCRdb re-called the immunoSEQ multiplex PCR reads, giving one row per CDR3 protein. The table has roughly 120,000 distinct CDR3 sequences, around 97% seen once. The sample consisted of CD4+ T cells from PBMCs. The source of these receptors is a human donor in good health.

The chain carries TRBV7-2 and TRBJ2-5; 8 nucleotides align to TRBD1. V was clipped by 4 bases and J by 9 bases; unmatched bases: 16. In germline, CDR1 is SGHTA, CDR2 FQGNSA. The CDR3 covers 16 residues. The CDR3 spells CASSSRTGMVQGPQYF. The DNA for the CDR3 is TGTGCCAGCAGCTCCAGGACAGGGATGGTCCAAGGTCCCCAGTACTTC.

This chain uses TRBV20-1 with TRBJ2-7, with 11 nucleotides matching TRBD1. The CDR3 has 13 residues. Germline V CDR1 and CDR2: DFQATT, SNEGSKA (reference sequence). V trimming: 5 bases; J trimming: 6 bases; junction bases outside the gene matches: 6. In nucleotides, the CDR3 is TGCAGTGCTCTTGGGGGACAGGGGGGCGAGCAGTACTTC. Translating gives CSALGGQGGEQYF.

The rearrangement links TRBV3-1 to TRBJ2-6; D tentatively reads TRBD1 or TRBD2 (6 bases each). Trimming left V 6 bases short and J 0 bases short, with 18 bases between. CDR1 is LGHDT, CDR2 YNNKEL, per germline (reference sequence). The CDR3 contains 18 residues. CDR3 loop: CASSTGPGGLSGANVLTF. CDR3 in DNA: TGTGCCAGCAGTACAGGCCCCGGGGGCCTCTCTGGGGCCAACGTCCTGACTTTC. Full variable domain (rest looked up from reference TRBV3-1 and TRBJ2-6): DTAVSQTPKYLVTQMGNDKSIKCEQNLGHDTMYWYKQDSKKFLKIMFSYNNKELIINETVPNRFSPKSPDKAHLNLHINSLELGDSAVYFCASSTGPGGLSGANVLTFGAGSRLTVL.

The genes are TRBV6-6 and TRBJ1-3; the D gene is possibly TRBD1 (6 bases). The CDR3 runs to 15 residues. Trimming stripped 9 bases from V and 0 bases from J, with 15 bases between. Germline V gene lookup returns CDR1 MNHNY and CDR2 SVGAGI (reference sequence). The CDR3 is CASTVQGFSGNTIYF. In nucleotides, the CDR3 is TGTGCCAGTACCGTACAGGGATTCTCTGGAAACACCATATATTTT.

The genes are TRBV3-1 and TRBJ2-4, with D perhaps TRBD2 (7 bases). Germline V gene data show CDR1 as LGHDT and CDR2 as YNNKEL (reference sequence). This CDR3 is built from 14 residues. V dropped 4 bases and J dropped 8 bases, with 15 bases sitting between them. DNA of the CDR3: TGTGCCAGCAGCCCCGCAGGGGAGGGGTACATTCAGTACTTC. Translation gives CASSPAGEGYIQYF. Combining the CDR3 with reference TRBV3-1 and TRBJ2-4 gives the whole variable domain DTAVSQTPKYLVTQMGNDKSIKCEQNLGHDTMYWYKQDSKKFLKIMFSYNNKELIINETVPNRFSPKSPDKAHLNLHINSLELGDSAVYFCASSPAGEGYIQYFGAGTRLSVL.

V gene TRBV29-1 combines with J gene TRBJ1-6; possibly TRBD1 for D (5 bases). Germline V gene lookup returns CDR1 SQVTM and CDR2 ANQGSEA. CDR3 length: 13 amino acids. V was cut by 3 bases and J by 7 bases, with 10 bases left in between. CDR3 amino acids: CSVDETGNSPLHF. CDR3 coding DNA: TGCAGCGTTGATGAAACAGGCAATTCACCCCTCCACTTT.

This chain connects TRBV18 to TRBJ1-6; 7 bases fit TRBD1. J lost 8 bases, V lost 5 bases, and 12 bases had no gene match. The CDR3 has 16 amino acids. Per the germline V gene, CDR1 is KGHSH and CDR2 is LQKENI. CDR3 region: CASSSDRLLLDSPLHF. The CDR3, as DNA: TGTGCCAGCTCATCGGACAGGCTGCTTTTGGATTCACCCCTCCACTTT. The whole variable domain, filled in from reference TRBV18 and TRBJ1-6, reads NAGVMQNPRHLVRRRGQEARLRCSPMKGHSHVYWYRQLPEEGLKFMVYLQKENIIDESGMPKERFSAEFPKEGPSILRIQQVVRGDSAAYFCASSSDRLLLDSPLHFGNGTRLTVT.

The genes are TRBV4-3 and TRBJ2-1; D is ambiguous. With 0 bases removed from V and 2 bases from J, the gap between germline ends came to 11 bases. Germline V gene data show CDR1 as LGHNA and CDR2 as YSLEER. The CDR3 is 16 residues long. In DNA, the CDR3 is TGCGCCAGCAGCCAAGAGGCTAATGGGCCCTACAATGAGCAGTTCTTC. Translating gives CASSQEANGPYNEQFF.

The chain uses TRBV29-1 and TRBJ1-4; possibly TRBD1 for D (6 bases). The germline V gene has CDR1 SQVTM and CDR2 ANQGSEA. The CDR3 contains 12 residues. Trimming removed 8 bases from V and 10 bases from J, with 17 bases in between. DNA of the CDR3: TGCAGCTCCGCGGGCAGGGGAGGAAAACTGTTTTTT. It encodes CSSAGRGGKLFF.

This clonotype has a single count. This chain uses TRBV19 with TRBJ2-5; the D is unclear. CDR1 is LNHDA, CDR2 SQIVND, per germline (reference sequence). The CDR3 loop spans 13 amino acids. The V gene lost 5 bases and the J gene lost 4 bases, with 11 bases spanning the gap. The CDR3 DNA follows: TGTGCCAGTAGTTTAACAGAGCGAGAGACCCAGTACTTC. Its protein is CASSLTERETQYF.

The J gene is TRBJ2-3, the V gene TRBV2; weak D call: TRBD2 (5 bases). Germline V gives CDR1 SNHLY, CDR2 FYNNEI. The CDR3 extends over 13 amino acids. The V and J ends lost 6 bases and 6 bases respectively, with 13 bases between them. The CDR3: CASSEGFFDTQYF. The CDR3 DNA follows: TGTGCCAGCAGCGAGGGTTTTTTTGATACGCAGTATTTT.